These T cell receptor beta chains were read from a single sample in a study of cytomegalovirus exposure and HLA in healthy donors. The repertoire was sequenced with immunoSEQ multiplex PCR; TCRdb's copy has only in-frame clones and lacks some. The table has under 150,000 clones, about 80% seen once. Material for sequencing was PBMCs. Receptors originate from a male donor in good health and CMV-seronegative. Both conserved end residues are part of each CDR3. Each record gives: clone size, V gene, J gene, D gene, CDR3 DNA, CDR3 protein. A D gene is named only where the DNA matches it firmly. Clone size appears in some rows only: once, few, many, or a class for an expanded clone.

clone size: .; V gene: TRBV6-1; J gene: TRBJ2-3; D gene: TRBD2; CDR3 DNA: TGTGCCAGCAGTGGACTAGCGGGAGGCCCAGATACGCAGTATTTT; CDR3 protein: CASSGLAGGPDTQYF
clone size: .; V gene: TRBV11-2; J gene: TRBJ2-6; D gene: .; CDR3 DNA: TGTGCCAGCAGCTCATTCAGGGCGCCCGGGGCCAACGTCCTGACTTTC; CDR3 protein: CASSSFRAPGANVLTF
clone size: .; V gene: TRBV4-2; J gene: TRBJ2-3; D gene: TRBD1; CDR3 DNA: TGTGCCAGCAGACCCAGGGATGAAAGACAGGGTTCCCAGTATTTT; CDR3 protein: CASRPRDERQGSQYF
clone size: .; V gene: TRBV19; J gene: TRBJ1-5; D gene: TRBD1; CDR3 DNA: TGTGCCAGTAGTATAGGAGGGACAGGCAATCAGCCCCAGCATTTT; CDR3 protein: CASSIGGTGNQPQHF
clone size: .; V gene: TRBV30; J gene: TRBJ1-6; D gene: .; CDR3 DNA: TGTGCCTGGAGTGTACAATATAATTCACCCCTCCACTTT; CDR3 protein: CAWSVQYNSPLHF
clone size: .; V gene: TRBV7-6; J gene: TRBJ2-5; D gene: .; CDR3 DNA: TGTGCCAGCAGCTTCTTCATAGCGGAAGAGACCCAGTACTTC; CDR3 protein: CASSFFIAEETQYF
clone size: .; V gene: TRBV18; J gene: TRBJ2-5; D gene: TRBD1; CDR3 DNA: TGTGCCAGCTCACTTGACAGGGGGACTAAAGAGACCCAGTACTTC; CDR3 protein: CASSLDRGTKETQYF
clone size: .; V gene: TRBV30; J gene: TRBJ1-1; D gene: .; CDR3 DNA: TGTGCCTGGACGGCAGGGGTGGGCACTGAAGCTTTCTTT; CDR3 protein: CAWTAGVGTEAFF
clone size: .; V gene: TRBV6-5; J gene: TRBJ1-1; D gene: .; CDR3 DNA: TGTGCCAGCAGTCCGACCCCAGGGGCATTCACTGAAGCTTTCTTT; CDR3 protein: CASSPTPGAFTEAFF
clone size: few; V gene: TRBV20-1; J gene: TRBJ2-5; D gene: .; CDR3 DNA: TGCAGTGCGTTAGCGGAAGAGACCCAGTACTTC; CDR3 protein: CSALAEETQYF
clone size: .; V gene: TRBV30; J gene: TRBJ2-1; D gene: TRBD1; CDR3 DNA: TGTGCCTGGAGTGGAGACAGGGGTCCCTACAATGAGCAGTTCTTC; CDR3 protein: CAWSGDRGPYNEQFF
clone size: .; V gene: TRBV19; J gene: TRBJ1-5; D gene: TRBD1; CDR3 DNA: TGTGCCAGTAGGGGAATCTCCCGGGACAGGGGTCAGCCCCAGCATTTT; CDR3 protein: CASRGISRDRGQPQHF
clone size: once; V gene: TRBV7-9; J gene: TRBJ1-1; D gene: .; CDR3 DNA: TGTTCCAGCAGCCTGTTTCACGGGGTCGGGCTTCGATACACTGAAGCTTTCTTT; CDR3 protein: CSSSLFHGVGLRYTEAFF
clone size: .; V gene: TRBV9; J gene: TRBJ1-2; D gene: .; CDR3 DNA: TGTGCCAGCAGCGTAGGACGAACCGGACAGATCATCAACTATGGCTACACCTTC; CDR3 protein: CASSVGRTGQIINYGYTF
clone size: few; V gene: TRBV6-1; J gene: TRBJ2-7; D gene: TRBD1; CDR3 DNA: TGTGCCAGCAGTGGAGACAGGGCCAGCTCCTACGAGCAGTACTTC; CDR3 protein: CASSGDRASSYEQYF
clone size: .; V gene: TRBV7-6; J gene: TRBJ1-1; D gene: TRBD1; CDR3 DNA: TGTGCCAGCAGCTTAGTAAAAGGGGGCGGCACTGAAGCTTTCTTT; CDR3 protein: CASSLVKGGGTEAFF
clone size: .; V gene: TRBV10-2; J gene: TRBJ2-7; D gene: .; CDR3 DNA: TGCGCCAGCAGTATGCAGGGTCTAAGCGACGAGCAGTACTTC; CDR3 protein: CASSMQGLSDEQYF
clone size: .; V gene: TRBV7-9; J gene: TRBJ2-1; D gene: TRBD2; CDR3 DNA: TGTGCCAGCATCCCCCAGACTAGCGGTACTTACAATGAGCAGTTCTTC; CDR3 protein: CASIPQTSGTYNEQFF
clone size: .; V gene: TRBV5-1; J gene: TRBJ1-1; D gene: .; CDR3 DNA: TGCGCCAGCAGCGTGGCAGGGACTTCGGGCACTGAAGCTTTCTTT; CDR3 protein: CASSVAGTSGTEAFF
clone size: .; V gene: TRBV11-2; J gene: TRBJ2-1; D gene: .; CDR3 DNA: TGTGCCAGCCATTGGGGGGTTGGGGCGCTTGAGCAGTTCTTC; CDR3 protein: CASHWGVGALEQFF
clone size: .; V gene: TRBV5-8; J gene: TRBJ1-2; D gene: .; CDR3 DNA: TGTGCCAGCAGCAACCCCCAGGGTAGGGGCTACACCTTC; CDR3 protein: CASSNPQGRGYTF
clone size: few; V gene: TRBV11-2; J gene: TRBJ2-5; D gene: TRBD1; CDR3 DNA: TGTGCCAGCAGCTTCAAGGACAGGGGGCAAGAGACCCAGTACTTC; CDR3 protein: CASSFKDRGQETQYF
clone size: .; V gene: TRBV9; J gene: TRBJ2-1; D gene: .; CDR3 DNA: TGTGCCAGCAGCGTGAGGCCAGTTACAAACAATGAGCAGTTCTTC; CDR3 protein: CASSVRPVTNNEQFF
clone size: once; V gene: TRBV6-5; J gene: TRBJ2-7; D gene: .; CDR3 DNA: TGTGCCAGCAGTTACAGCCTAAGCTCCTACGAGCAGTACTTC; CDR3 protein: CASSYSLSSYEQYF
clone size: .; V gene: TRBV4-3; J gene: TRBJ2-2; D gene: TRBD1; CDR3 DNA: TGCGCCAGCAGCCGCCGACAGGGAACCGGGGAGCTGTTTTTT; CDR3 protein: CASSRRQGTGELFF
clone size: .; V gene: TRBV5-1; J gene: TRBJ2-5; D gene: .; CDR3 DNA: TGCGCCAGCAGCTTGTACAGGTTAGAGACCCAGTACTTC; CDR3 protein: CASSLYRLETQYF
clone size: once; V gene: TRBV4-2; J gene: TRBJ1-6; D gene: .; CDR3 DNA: TGTGCCAGCAGCCAAGCAGATTCACCCCTCCACTTT; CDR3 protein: CASSQADSPLHF
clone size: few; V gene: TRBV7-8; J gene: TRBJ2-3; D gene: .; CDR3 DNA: TGTGCCAGCAGCTTAACTAGTACGCAGTATTTT; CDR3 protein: CASSLTSTQYF
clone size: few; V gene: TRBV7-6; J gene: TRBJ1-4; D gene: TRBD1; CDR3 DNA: TGTGCCAGCAGCGTTAGAGGGGACAGGATCGTAGAAAAACTGTTTTTT; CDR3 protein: CASSVRGDRIVEKLFF
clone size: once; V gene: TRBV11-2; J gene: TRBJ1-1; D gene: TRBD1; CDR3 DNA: TGTGCCAGCTATCCAGGTAGGGGGCACAGATTGAACACTGAAGCTTTCTTT; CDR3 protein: CASYPGRGHRLNTEAFF
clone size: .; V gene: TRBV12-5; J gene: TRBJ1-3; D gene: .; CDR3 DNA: TGTGCTAGTGGCTCCGACAGGACCTCTGGAAACACCATATATTTT; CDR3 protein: CASGSDRTSGNTIYF
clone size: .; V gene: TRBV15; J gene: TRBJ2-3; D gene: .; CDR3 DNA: TGTGCCACCAGCAGAGATTATGGGGCCGGGACAGATACGCAGTATTTT; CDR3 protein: CATSRDYGAGTDTQYF
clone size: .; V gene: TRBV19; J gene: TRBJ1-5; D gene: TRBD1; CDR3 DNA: TGTGCCAGTAGTTTGATGACAGGGAGGAAGGGACCCCAGCATTTT; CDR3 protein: CASSLMTGRKGPQHF
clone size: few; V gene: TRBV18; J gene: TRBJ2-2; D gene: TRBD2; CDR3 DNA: TGTGCCAGCTCACCACTGGTAGCGGGAGATACCGGGGAGCTGTTTTTT; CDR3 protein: CASSPLVAGDTGELFF
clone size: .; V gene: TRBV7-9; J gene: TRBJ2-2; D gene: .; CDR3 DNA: TGTGCCAGCAGCTTAGCGAGCGGGAACACCGGGGAGCTGTTTTTT; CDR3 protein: CASSLASGNTGELFF
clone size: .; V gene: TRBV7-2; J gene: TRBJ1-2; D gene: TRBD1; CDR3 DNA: TGTGCCAGCAGCCCAGGAGGAGGGACAGGGGGCCAGAGTTACTATGGCTACACCTTC; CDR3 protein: CASSPGGGTGGQSYYGYTF
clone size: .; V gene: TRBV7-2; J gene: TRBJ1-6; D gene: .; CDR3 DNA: TGTGCCAGCAGCCAACAGAACCACCCCCTCCACTTT; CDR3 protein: CASSQQNHPLHF
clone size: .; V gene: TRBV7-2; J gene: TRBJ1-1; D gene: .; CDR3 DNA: TGTGCCAGCAGCTTAGTTGGGCAGGGAGGGACTGAAGCTTTCTTT; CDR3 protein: CASSLVGQGGTEAFF
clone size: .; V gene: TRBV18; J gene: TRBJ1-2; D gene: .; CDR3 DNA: TGTGCCAGCTCACCACCGAACGTAGGGGATGGCTACACCTTC; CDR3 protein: CASSPPNVGDGYTF
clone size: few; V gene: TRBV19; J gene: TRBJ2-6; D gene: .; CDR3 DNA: TGTGCCAGTAGTATAGACGCCCGAGGCTCTGGGGCCAACGTCCTGACTTTC; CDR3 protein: CASSIDARGSGANVLTF
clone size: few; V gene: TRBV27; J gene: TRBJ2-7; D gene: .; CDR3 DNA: TGTGCCAGCAGTTTATCGGTCCCGCCGGGGTTAGGACTCGACGAGCAGTACTTC; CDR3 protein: CASSLSVPPGLGLDEQYF
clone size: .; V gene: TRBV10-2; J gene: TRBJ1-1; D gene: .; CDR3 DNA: TGCGCCAGCAGGAGGGACATTTTTGAAGCTTTCTTT; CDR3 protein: CASRRDIFEAFF
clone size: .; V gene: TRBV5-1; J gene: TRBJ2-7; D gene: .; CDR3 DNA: TGCGCCAGCAGCTTGGGGCCCCGTAGGGGTACCTACGAGCAGTACTTC; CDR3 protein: CASSLGPRRGTYEQYF
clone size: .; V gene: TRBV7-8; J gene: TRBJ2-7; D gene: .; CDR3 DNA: TGTGCCAGCAGCTTAGAAAGCGGAACATTCTACGAGCAGTACTTC; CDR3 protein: CASSLESGTFYEQYF
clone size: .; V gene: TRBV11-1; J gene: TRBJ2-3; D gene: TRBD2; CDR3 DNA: TGTGCCAGCAGCTTTAGCGGGGGACATAGCACAGATACGCAGTATTTT; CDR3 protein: CASSFSGGHSTDTQYF
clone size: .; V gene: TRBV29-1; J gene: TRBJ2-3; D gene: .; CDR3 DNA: TGCAGCGTAGGGGGGGGATTGACAGATACGCAGTATTTT; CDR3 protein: CSVGGGLTDTQYF
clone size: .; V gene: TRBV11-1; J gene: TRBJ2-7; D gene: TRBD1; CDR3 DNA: TGTGCCAGCAGCACCCGGACAGGGGTTCCCTCCTACGAGCAGTACTTC; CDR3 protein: CASSTRTGVPSYEQYF
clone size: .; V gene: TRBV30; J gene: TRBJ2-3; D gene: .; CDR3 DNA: TGTGCCTGGAGTGTGGGTAGCGGAGTGGCTAGCACAGATACGCAGTATTTT; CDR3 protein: CAWSVGSGVASTDTQYF
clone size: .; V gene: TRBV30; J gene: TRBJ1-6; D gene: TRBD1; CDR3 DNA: TGTGCCTGGAGCCAGACCCCGGGACAGGGAAATTCACCCCTCCACTTT; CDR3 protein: CAWSQTPGQGNSPLHF
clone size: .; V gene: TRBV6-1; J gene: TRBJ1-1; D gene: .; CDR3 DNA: TGTGCCAGCAGTGACAGGGCGAACACTGAAGCTTTCTTT; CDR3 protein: CASSDRANTEAFF
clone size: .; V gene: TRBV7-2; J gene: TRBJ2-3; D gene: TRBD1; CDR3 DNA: TGTGCCAGCAGCTTAGATGGCAGGGGGCGTACAGATACGCAGTATTTT; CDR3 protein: CASSLDGRGRTDTQYF